This paragraph covers one TCR beta chain sequence. Germline CDR1 is SGHRS and CDR2 is YFSETQ. V dropped 2 bases and J dropped 8; count of bases not matched to a gene: 4. The CDR3 is made up of 15 amino acids. The source of the sample is a study of blood T cell repertoires in COVID-19. Profiling relied on immunoSEQ multiplex PCR, and the TCRdb table lists in-frame clones only, not all of them. Counted here are around 170,000 clones, about 86% occurring once; the ten biggest clones make up roughly 4%. The sample taken for sequencing was peripheral blood. This sequence originates from a woman between 65 and 79 years old with acute or convalescent COVID-19. This chain uses TRBV5-1 with TRBJ1-6; 10 bases are a match to TRBD1. The chain's CDR3 is CASSFSGQGDSPLHF. CDR3 in DNA: TGCGCCAGCAGCTTCTCAGGACAGGGGGATTCACCCCTCCACTTT.